This is a list of T cell receptor beta chains from one sample in a study of blood T cell repertoires in COVID-19. Clones were read by immunoSEQ multiplex PCR, and TCRdb kept only the in-frame ones, dropping some. The top ten hold approximately 9.1% of the sample, which has 140,000 or so clones, about 80% seen once. What was sequenced was PBMCs or T cells enriched from blood (not recorded which). All receptors come from a man aged 45-65 years who had recovered from COVID-19. The CDR3 runs from the conserved cysteine through the conserved F or W. D genes are given only for firm matches. Rows may omit the clone size; those that give it use once, few, many or a size class.

d_call,v_call,clone_size,j_call,cdr3_nt,cdr3_aa
TRBD1,TRBV4-3,-,TRBJ2-7,TGCGCCAGCAGCCAAGATCTAGGACAGGGTTACGAGCAGTACTTC,CASSQDLGQGYEQYF
-,TRBV7-2,-,TRBJ2-3,TGTGCCAGCAGCTTAGGCGGGGGCGGAACGCAGTATTTT,CASSLGGGGTQYF
-,TRBV29-1,-,TRBJ1-3,TGCAGCATCAGGGCCAGCTCTGGAAACACCATATATTTT,CSIRASSGNTIYF
-,TRBV9,-,TRBJ2-2,TGTGCCAGCAGCCCTCTGTTCACCGGGGAGCTGTTTTTT,CASSPLFTGELFF
-,TRBV3-1/TRBV3-2,once,TRBJ1-2,TGTGCCAGCAGCCAAGGACAGAACTATGGCTACACCTTC,CASSQGQNYGYTF
-,TRBV4-3,-,TRBJ2-7,TGCGCCAGCAGCCAAGTAGCGGTTCCTCTGCCTTCCGAGCAGTACTTC,CASSQVAVPLPSEQYF
-,TRBV6-6,-,TRBJ1-1,TGTGCCAGCAGTTTTGACTATGAAGCTTTCTTT,CASSFDYEAFF
TRBD1,TRBV7-2,-,TRBJ1-2,TGTGCCAGCAGCTTTAAGGACAGGGATAGGGGCTACACCTTC,CASSFKDRDRGYTF
TRBD1,TRBV18,-,TRBJ2-4,TGTGCCAGCTCACCTCTTCCCCCGGGACAGGGAACCAAAAACATTCAGTACTTC,CASSPLPPGQGTKNIQYF
TRBD1,TRBV27,-,TRBJ1-6,TGTGCCAGCACAAGAGGAACCGGGACAGCGGCTTCACCCCTCCACTTT,CASTRGTGTAASPLHF
TRBD2,TRBV4-2,-,TRBJ2-7,TGTGCCAGCAGTGAAGTCCTAGCGGGCAACTACGAGCAGTACTTC,CASSEVLAGNYEQYF
-,TRBV7-6,once,TRBJ1-5,TGTGCCAGCAGCTTAACTACCGTGGATCAGCCCCAGCATTTT,CASSLTTVDQPQHF
-,TRBV5-6,-,TRBJ2-3,TGTGCCAGCAGCTCCAGGGTCACAGATACGCAGTATTTT,CASSSRVTDTQYF
TRBD1,TRBV2,-,TRBJ2-2,TGTGCCAGCAAGGGACAGGGTGGGACCGGGGAGCTGTTTTTT,CASKGQGGTGELFF
-,TRBV19,-,TRBJ2-5,TGTGCCAGTAGTATGAGCGTCCAAGAGACCCAGTACTTC,CASSMSVQETQYF
TRBD1,TRBV5-8,-,TRBJ1-2,TGTGCCAGCAGCTGGCGGGACAGAGGCTACACCTTC,CASSWRDRGYTF
-,TRBV30,-,TRBJ1-5,TGTGCCTGGAGTGGACAGAGCCACAATCAGCCCCAGCATTTT,CAWSGQSHNQPQHF
-,TRBV6-2/TRBV6-3,once,TRBJ2-2,TGTGCCAGCAGTTACTCTACGCGCACCGGGGAGCTGTTTTTT,CASSYSTRTGELFF
TRBD2,TRBV4-1,-,TRBJ2-3,TGCGCCAGCAGTCTGACTAGCGGGGGACACACAGATACGCAGTATTTT,CASSLTSGGHTDTQYF
TRBD2,TRBV6-5,-,TRBJ2-7,TGTGCCAGCAGCCGCGGACTAGCGGGGTATTACTTC,CASSRGLAGYYF
TRBD2,TRBV7-2,-,TRBJ2-2,TGTGCCAGCAGCTTAGGTGTCCTAGCGGGGGCCTCCACCGGGGAGCTGTTTTTT,CASSLGVLAGASTGELFF
TRBD1,TRBV19,-,TRBJ1-4,TGTGCCAGTAGAGGGGGACAGTCCAATGAAAAACTGTTTTTT,CASRGGQSNEKLFF
TRBD2,TRBV3-1/TRBV3-2,-,TRBJ2-5,TGTGCCAGCAGCCAAGGACTAGCGGGGATTTTACAGTTAAAAGAGACCCAGTACTTC,CASSQGLAGILQLKETQYF
-,TRBV7-2,-,TRBJ1-6,TGTGCCAGCACTAAACAGAGGAGGGGTAATTCACCCCTCCACTTT,CASTKQRRGNSPLHF
TRBD1,TRBV7-9,-,TRBJ1-4,TGTGCCAGCAGCTTTGGACAGGGGGTTAATGAAAAACTGTTTTTT,CASSFGQGVNEKLFF
TRBD1,TRBV19,-,TRBJ2-6,TGTGCCAGTATGACAGGGGGCGGATTTGGGGCCAACGTCCTGACTTTC,CASMTGGGFGANVLTF
-,TRBV6-5,-,TRBJ1-3,TGTGCCAGCAGTTACGACGGGTCTTCTGGAAACACCATATATTTT,CASSYDGSSGNTIYF
TRBD2,TRBV27,-,TRBJ2-1,TGTGCCAGCAGACCCACCCTGACTAGCGGGGGATCTATGCTGCAGTTCTTC,CASRPTLTSGGSMLQFF
-,TRBV19,few,TRBJ1-1,TGTGCCAGTAGTATGTGGCGGGGGAACACTGAAGCTTTCTTT,CASSMWRGNTEAFF
-,TRBV7-2,once,TRBJ1-2,TGTGCCAGCAGCTTACCCAACAGGGCTTGGGGCTACACCTTC,CASSLPNRAWGYTF
TRBD1,TRBV5-1,-,TRBJ1-6,TGCGCCAGCAGCGGGACAGGGCTTGGTAATTCACCCCTCCACTTT,CASSGTGLGNSPLHF
TRBD2,TRBV5-6,-,TRBJ2-3,TGTGCCAGCAGCAGGACTAGCGGGGGGCTCACAGATACGCAGTATTTT,CASSRTSGGLTDTQYF
-,TRBV7-6,many,TRBJ2-2,TGTGCCAGCAGCTTATCAGGGGGGAGCACCGGGGAGCTGTTTTTT,CASSLSGGSTGELFF
-,TRBV27,-,TRBJ2-1,TGTGCCAGCAGCCCCGCTTGGGGGCGGACTGAGCAGTTCTTC,CASSPAWGRTEQFF
TRBD1,TRBV7-3,many,TRBJ1-6,TGTGCCAGCAGCCCGGGACAGGGGAATTCACCCCTCCACTTT,CASSPGQGNSPLHF
-,TRBV2,once,TRBJ1-6,TGTGCCAGCAGTGAAGCGGATGTCAGGGATTCACCCCTCCACTTT,CASSEADVRDSPLHF
TRBD1,TRBV15,-,TRBJ1-2,TGTGCCACCAGCAGGGGACAGGGGAGTTGGAGCTATGGCTACACCTTC,CATSRGQGSWSYGYTF
TRBD1,TRBV29-1,-,TRBJ2-5,TGCAGCGTAGCGCAGGGGGTCAAAGAGACCCAGTACTTC,CSVAQGVKETQYF
-,TRBV1,-,TRBJ2-2,TGCACCAGCAGCCGTTGGGCTACTTGCGGGGAGCTGTTTTTT,CTSSRWATCGELFF
-,TRBV20-1,-,TRBJ1-2,TGCAGTGCGGGGGGAACGGGAGGCTACACCTTC,CSAGGTGGYTF
-,TRBV11-2,-,TRBJ1-2,TGTGCCAGCAGCTTAAGGAGGGGCGCGGATGGCTACACCTTC,CASSLRRGADGYTF
-,TRBV30,-,TRBJ2-3,TGTGCCTCTGACAGGGAGGTTACAGATACGCAGTATTTT,CASDREVTDTQYF
-,TRBV5-1,-,TRBJ2-2,TGCGCCAGCAGCTTGGTCGGTACCGGGGAGCTGTTTTTT,CASSLVGTGELFF
-,TRBV29-1,-,TRBJ2-3,TGCAGCGTTGACGGCGGAAGCACAGATACGCAGTATTTT,CSVDGGSTDTQYF
TRBD1,TRBV7-2,-,TRBJ1-3,TGTGCCAGCAGCTCTCAACCCGGACAGGGTGGAAACACCATATATTTT,CASSSQPGQGGNTIYF
-,TRBV6-5,-,TRBJ1-3,TGTGCCAGCATGGAGGGGACCTCTGGAAACACCATATATTTT,CASMEGTSGNTIYF
-,TRBV3-1/TRBV3-2,-,TRBJ1-1,TGTGCCAGCAGCCAAGTAAGGGGGGGATCGAACACTGAAGCTTTCTTT,CASSQVRGGSNTEAFF
TRBD1,TRBV5-1,-,TRBJ2-1,TGCGCCAGCAGCCTCTCCGGGACAGGGAAGAATGAGCAGTTCTTC,CASSLSGTGKNEQFF
-,TRBV6-6,few,TRBJ1-2,TGTGCCAGCAGTGCAGGGGACAACTATGGCTACACCTTC,CASSAGDNYGYTF
TRBD1,TRBV9,-,TRBJ2-2,TGTGCCAGCAGGGACAGGGGGCGAGGCGGGGAGCTGTTTTTT,CASRDRGRGGELFF
TRBD1,TRBV28,-,TRBJ1-5,TGTGCCAGCAGTCTAAGACAGGGACTTTGGAATCAGCCCCAGCATTTT,CASSLRQGLWNQPQHF
TRBD2,TRBV5-4,few,TRBJ2-5,TGTGCCAGCAGCTTGGGGACTAGGGAGGAGACCCAGTACTTC,CASSLGTREETQYF
TRBD1,TRBV2,-,TRBJ1-4,TGTGCCAGCAGGTTTGACAGGGCAACTAATGAAAAACTGTTTTTT,CASRFDRATNEKLFF
TRBD1,TRBV18,-,TRBJ2-5,TGTGCCAGCTCACCACAGCAGGGGGAAAAGACCCAGTACTTC,CASSPQQGEKTQYF
TRBD1,TRBV10-3,few,TRBJ2-6,TGTGCCATCAGTGAGGAGGGGGCGACCTCTGGGGCCAACGTCCTGACTTTC,CAISEEGATSGANVLTF
TRBD2,TRBV10-1,-,TRBJ2-1,TGCGCCAGCACGCCGAGACGGGGGGGCTCCTACAATGAGCAGTTCTTC,CASTPRRGGSYNEQFF